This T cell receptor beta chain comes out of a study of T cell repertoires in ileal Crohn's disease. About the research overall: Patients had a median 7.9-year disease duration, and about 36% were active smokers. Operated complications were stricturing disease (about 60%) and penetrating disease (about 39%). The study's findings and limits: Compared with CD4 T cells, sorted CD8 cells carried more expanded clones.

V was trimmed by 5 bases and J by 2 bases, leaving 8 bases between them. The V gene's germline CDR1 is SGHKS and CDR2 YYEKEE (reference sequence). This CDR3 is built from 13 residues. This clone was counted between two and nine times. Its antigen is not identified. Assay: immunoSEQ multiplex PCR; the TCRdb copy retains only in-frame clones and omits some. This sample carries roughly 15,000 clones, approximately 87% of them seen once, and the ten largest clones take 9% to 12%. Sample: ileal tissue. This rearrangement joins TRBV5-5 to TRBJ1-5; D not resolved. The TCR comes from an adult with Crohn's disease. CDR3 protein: CASSWQGNQPQHF. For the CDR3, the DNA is TGTGCCAGCAGTTGGCAGGGCAATCAGCCCCAGCATTTT.